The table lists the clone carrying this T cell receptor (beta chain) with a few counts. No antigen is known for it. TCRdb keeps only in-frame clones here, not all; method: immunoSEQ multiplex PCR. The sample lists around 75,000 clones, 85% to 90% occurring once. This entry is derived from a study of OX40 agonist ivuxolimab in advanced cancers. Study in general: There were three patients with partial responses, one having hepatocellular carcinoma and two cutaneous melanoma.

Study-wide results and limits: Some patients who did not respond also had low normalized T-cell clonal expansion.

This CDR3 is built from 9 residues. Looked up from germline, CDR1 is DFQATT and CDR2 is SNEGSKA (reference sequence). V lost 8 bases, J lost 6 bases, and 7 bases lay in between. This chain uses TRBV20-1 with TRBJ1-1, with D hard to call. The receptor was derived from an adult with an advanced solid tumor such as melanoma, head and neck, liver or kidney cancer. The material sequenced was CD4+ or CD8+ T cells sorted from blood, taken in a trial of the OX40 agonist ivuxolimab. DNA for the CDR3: TGCAGTCCCCAACCTGAAGCTTTCTTT. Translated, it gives CSPQPEAFF.